Below are 17 T cell receptor beta chains sequenced from a single sample in a study of T cell changes during pregnancy in multiple sclerosis. Sequencing used immunoSEQ multiplex PCR; TCRdb keeps in-frame clones, though not all of them. This table has roughly 17,000 clones, roughly 88% appearing once. Source: CD8+ T cells from peripheral blood mononuclear cells, taken after pregnancy. These receptors came from a female donor in good health, enrolled as a control in a pregnancy study.

The chain is built from TRBV28 and TRBJ2-7, with TRBD1 as a possible D gene (6 bases). The CDR3 has 14 amino acids. Looked up from germline, CDR1 is MDHEN and CDR2 is SYDVKM. V was cut by 4 bases and J by 0 bases, with 10 bases left in between. CDR3 residues: CASSSRDTSYEQYF. The CDR3 nucleotides are TGTGCCAGCAGTTCCCGGGACACCTCCTACGAGCAGTACTTC. Looking up the rest from reference TRBV28 and TRBJ2-7 gives the full variable domain: DVKVTQSSRYLVKRTGEKVFLECVQDMDHENMFWYRQDPGLGLRLIYFSYDVKMKEKGDIPEGYSVSREKKERFSLILESASTNQTSMYLCASSSRDTSYEQYFGPGTRLTVT.

The V and J genes are TRBV6-1 and TRBJ1-1; no reliable D call. Trimming left V 1 base short and J 10 bases short, with 16 bases between. Per germline, CDR1 MNHNS and CDR2 SASEGT. The CDR3 extends over 14 amino acids. CDR3 in amino acids: CASSEGEAPGGAFF. As DNA, the CDR3 is TGTGCCAGCAGTGAAGGAGAGGCGCCGGGAGGAGCTTTCTTT.

The rearrangement uses TRBV28 and TRBJ2-3; a possible D gene is TRBD1 (5 bases). Between the trimmed V and J ends, which lost 3 bases and 3 bases, there was a span of 7 bases. The CDR3 is 13 residues long. Germline V gives CDR1 MDHEN, CDR2 SYDVKM. CDR3 sequence reads: CASSFSGTDTQYF. The CDR3 nucleotides read TGTGCCAGCAGTTTCTCAGGGACAGATACGCAGTATTTT.

J is TRBJ2-1 and V is TRBV5-6, with 11 bases lining up with TRBD2. Germline V gene data show CDR1 as SGHDT and CDR2 as YYEEEE. V lost 4 bases to trimming and J lost 4 bases; unmatched junction nucleotides: 4. The CDR3 extends over 15 amino acids. The CDR3 loop is CASSLGTSGYNEQFF. CDR3 bases: TGTGCCAGCAGCCTCGGGACTAGCGGTTACAATGAGCAGTTCTTC.

The chain has TRBV30 and TRBJ2-7; tentative D call: TRBD1 (6 bases). Deletions cut 5 bases from V and 1 base from J, with 6 bases between. The length of the CDR3 is 11 residues. Germline V gene lookup returns CDR1 GTSNPN and CDR2 SVGIG (reference sequence). In nucleotides, the CDR3 is TGTGCCTGGGGACAGTCCTACGAGCAGTACTTC. This translates into CAWGQSYEQYF.

This sequence joins TRBV28 and TRBJ2-1, with 7 bases lining up with TRBD1. This CDR3 is built from 15 residues. J lost 8 bases, V lost 3 bases, and 10 bases had no gene match. CDR1 and CDR2 from the germline V gene are MDHEN and SYDVKM. The DNA of the CDR3 is TGTGCCAGCAGTTTTGAGGGACAGCAGCTGGATGAGCAGTTCTTC. It is translated as CASSFEGQQLDEQFF.

V gene TRBV4-2 combines with J gene TRBJ2-7, with 9 bases fitting TRBD1. Germline V gives CDR1 LGHNA, CDR2 YNFKEQ. With 0 bases clipped from V and 4 bases from J, the junction kept 4 bases outside the gene matches. CDR3 size: 15 residues. The CDR3 region is CASSQEQGAVYEQYF. As DNA, the CDR3 is TGTGCCAGCAGCCAAGAACAGGGGGCCGTTTACGAGCAGTACTTC.

The V and J genes are TRBV29-1 and TRBJ2-2; 10 positions match TRBD1. Losses at the gene ends were 4 bases for V and 1 base for J; bases not matched to a gene: 12. This CDR3 comprises 18 residues. Germline V gives CDR1 SQVTM, CDR2 ANQGSEA. DNA for the CDR3: TGCAGCGTTGGAGGCCGGGACAGGGGCGCCTGGAACACCGGGGAGCTGTTTTTT. The encoded protein is CSVGGRDRGAWNTGELFF.

The CDR3 bases are TGTGCCAGCAGCCAAGAAGGGACTAGCCTCCGGAATGAGCAGTTCTTC. It is translated as CASSQEGTSLRNEQFF. V usage is TRBV4-2 and J usage is TRBJ2-1, with 9 bases aligning to TRBD2. With V trimmed by 0 bases and J by 7 bases, 7 bases remained unmatched. This CDR3 spans 16 amino acids. Germline V gives CDR1 LGHNA, CDR2 YNFKEQ.

The chain links TRBV13 to TRBJ2-3; 8 bases agree with TRBD1. The CDR3 is 15 amino acids. Germline-derived CDR1 and CDR2 are PRHDT and FYEKMQ (reference sequence). V dropped 7 bases and J dropped 5; count of bases not matched to a gene: 11. The CDR3 here is CASNPQGEVKDTQYF. Written as DNA, the CDR3 is TGTGCCAGCAACCCACAGGGGGAAGTTAAAGATACGCAGTATTTT. The whole variable domain, remainder taken from reference TRBV13 and TRBJ2-3, is AAGVIQSPRHLIKEKRETATLKCYPIPRHDTVYWYQQGPGQDPQFLISFYEKMQSDKGSIPDRFSAQQFSDYHSELNMSSLELGDSALYFCASNPQGEVKDTQYFGPGTRLTVL.

The gene calls are TRBV4-1 and TRBJ1-6, with unresolved D. Germline loops: CDR1 MGHRA, CDR2 YSYEKL. The CDR3 loop spans 15 amino acids. V was shortened by 8 bases and J by 8 bases, with 19 bases between the two germline ends. For the CDR3, the DNA is TGCGCCAGCGCCTACCCGGATAGCGGGGATTCACCCCTCCACTTT. Its translation is CASAYPDSGDSPLHF.

This clone has a handful of counts. The chain employs TRBV19 and TRBJ1-1; D is perhaps TRBD1 (6 bases). Deletions cut 3 bases from V and 4 bases from J, with 9 bases between. CDR3 length: 13 residues. From germline, CDR1 is LNHDA and CDR2 SQIVND (reference sequence). CDR3 in amino acids: CASSIGRGTEAFF. The CDR3 region has the DNA TGTGCCAGTAGTATCGGCAGGGGCACTGAAGCTTTCTTT.

This chain joins TRBV20-1 and TRBJ2-1; D is perhaps TRBD1 (5 bases). The V and J ends lost 6 bases and 7 bases respectively, with 7 bases between them. Germline values: CDR1 DFQATT, CDR2 SNEGSKA (reference sequence). The CDR3 extends over 10 amino acids. CDR3 residues: CSAQENEQFF. CDR3 in DNA: TGCAGTGCACAGGAAAATGAGCAGTTCTTC.

The chain combines TRBV6-5 with TRBJ1-2, with unresolved D. CDR3 size: 15 residues. CDR1 is MNHEY, CDR2 SVGAGI, per germline. V lost 4 bases and J lost 5, with 17 bases in between. The CDR3 region has the DNA TGTGCCAGCAGTTTAGACATGGGGAGCTGGTATGGCTACACCTTC. This sequence encodes CASSLDMGSWYGYTF.

The rearrangement links TRBV19 to TRBJ1-3; 8 nucleotides match TRBD1. Germline V gives CDR1 LNHDA, CDR2 SQIVND (reference sequence). This CDR3 has 15 residues. The V and J ends lost 3 bases and 5 bases, in that order; junction bases with no gene match: 6. CDR3 coding DNA: TGTGCCAGTAGTATCGGACAGGGAGAGAGAAACACCATATATTTT. Translating it yields CASSIGQGERNTIYF.

The gene calls are TRBV15 and TRBJ1-5; 8 nucleotides align to TRBD1. The V segment lost 0 bases and the J segment 3 bases; nucleotides outside the gene matches: 10. The CDR3 contains 18 residues. Germline loops: CDR1 LNHNV, CDR2 YYDKDF (reference sequence). The CDR3 spells CATSRDRGQGDLNQPQHF. In DNA form, the CDR3 reads TGTGCCACCAGCAGAGATCGCGGACAGGGAGATCTCAATCAGCCCCAGCATTTT.

This rearrangement joins TRBV7-9 to TRBJ2-1, with 7 bases aligning to TRBD2. CDR1 and CDR2 from the germline V gene are SEHNR and FQNEAQ (reference sequence). This CDR3 has 16 residues. V shed 2 bases, J shed 0 bases, and the junction held 4 bases outside the gene matches. The CDR3 DNA reads TGTGCCAGCAGCTTACCGGCGGGAGACTCCTACAATGAGCAGTTCTTC. Protein sequence: CASSLPAGDSYNEQFF.